This record looks at one TCR beta chain sequence and its context. What it binds is not known. Primers included in the PCR were 60 Vbeta and 13 Jbeta primers. This table comes from immunoSEQ multiplex PCR, and its TCRdb copy is limited to in-frame clones, with some not included. The sample carries over 130,000 clones, approximately 76% recorded once. These donors, healthy bone marrow donors, were studied. This sample is part of a study of cytomegalovirus exposure and HLA in healthy donors. Findings and limits, study-wide: TCR beta chains associated with HLA were, in a later analysis, more clonally expanded than equally common others.

CDR1 and CDR2 from the germline V gene are SGHTA and FQGNSA. With V trimmed by 5 bases and J by 4 bases, 9 bases remained unmatched. This CDR3 contains 15 residues. The V call is TRBV7-2, the J call TRBJ2-7; 9 bases are a match to TRBD1. The sample consisted of PBMCs. This clonotype was obtained from a man aged 40-49 years in good health and CMV-seronegative. This chain's CDR3 is CASSPTGTGMYEQYF. CDR3 bases: TGTGCCAGCAGCCCTACCGGGACAGGGATGTACGAGCAGTACTTC.